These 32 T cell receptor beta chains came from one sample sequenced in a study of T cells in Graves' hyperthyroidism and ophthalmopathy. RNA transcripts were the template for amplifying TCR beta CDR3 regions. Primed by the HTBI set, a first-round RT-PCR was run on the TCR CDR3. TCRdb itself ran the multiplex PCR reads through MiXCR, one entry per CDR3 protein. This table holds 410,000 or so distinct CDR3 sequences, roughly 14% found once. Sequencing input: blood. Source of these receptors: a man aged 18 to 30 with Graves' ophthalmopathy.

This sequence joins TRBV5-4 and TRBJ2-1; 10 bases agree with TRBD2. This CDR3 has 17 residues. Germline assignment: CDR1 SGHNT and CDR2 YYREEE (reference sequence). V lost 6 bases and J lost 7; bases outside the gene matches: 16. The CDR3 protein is CASTLRASSGSLNEQFF. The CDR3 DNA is TGTGCCAGCACCCTCCGCGCCTCTAGCGGGAGTTTGAATGAGCAGTTCTTC.

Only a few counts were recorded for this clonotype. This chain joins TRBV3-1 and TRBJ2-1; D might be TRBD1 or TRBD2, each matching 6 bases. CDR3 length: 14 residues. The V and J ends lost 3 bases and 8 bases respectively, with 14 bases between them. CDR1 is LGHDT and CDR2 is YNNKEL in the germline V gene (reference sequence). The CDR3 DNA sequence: TGTGCCAGCAGCCATAGTGGGGGGCGGGATGAGCAGTTCTTC. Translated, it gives CASSHSGGRDEQFF.

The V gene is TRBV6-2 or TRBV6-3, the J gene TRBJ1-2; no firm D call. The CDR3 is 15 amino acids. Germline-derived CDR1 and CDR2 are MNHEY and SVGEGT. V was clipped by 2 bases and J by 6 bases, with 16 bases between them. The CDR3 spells CASSYPKVADDGYTF. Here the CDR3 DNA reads TGTGCCAGCAGTTACCCTAAGGTGGCAGACGATGGCTACACCTTC.

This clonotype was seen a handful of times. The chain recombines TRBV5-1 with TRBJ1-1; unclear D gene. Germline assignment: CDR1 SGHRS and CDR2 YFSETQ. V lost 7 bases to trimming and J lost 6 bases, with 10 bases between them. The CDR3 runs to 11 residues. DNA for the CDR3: TGCGCCAGCGGGCGGGGAGCTGAAGCTTTCTTT. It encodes CASGRGAEAFF. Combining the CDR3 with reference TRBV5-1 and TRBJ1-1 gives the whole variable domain KAGVTQTPRYLIKTRGQQVTLSCSPISGHRSVSWYQQTPGQGLQFLFEYFSETQRNKGNFPGRFSGRQFSNSRSEMNVSTLELGDSALYLCASGRGAEAFFGQGTRLTVV.

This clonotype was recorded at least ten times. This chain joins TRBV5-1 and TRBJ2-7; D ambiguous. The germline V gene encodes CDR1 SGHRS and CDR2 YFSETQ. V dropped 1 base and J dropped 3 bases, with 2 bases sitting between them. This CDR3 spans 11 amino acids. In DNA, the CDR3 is TGCGCCAGCAGCTTGTTCTACGAGCAGTACTTC. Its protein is CASSLFYEQYF.

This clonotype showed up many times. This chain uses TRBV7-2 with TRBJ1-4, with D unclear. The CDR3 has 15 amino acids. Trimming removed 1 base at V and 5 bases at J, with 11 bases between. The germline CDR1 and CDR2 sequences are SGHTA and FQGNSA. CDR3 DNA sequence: TGTGCCAGCAGCTTAGAGCCGGTCGGGAATGAAAAACTGTTTTTT. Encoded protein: CASSLEPVGNEKLFF.

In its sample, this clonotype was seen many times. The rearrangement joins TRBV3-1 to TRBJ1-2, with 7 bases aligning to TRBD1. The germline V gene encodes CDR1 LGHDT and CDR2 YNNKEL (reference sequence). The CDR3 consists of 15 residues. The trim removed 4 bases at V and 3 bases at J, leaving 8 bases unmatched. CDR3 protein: CASSPRAGGHYGYTF. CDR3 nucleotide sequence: TGTGCCAGCAGCCCGCGGGCAGGGGGACACTATGGCTACACCTTC.

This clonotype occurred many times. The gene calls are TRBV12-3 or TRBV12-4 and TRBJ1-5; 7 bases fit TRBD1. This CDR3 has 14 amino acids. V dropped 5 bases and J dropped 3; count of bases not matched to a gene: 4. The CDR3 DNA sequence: TGTGCCAGCAGTCGACAGGGCCACAATCAGCCCCAGCATTTT. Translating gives CASSRQGHNQPQHF.

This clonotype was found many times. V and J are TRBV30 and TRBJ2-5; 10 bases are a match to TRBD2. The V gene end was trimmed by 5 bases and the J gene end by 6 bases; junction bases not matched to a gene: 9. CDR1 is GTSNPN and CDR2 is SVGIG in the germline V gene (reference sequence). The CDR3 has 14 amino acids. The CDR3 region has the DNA TGTGCCTGGGCAGCGGGAGGGCCGTTGAAGACCCAGTACTTC. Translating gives CAWAAGGPLKTQYF. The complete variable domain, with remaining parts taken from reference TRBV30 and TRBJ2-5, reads SQTIHQWPATLVQPVGSPLSLECTVEGTSNPNLYWYRQAAGRGLQLLFYSVGIGQISSEVPQNLSASRPQDRQFILSSKKLLLSDSGFYLCAWAAGGPLKTQYFGPGTRLLVL.

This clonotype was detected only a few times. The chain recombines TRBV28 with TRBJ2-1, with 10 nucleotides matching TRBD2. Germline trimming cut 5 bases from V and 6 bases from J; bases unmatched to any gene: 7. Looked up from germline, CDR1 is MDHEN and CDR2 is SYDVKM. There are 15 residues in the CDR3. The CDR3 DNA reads TGTGCCAGCAGTCGGGCGGCTAGCGGGAGCAATGAGCAGTTCTTC. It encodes CASSRAASGSNEQFF.

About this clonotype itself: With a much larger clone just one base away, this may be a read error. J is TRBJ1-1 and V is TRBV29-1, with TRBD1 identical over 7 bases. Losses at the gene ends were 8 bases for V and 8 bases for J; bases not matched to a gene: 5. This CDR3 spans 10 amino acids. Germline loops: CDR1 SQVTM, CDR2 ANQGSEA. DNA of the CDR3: TGCAGCACCTGGACAGGAGAAGCTTTCTTT. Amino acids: CSTWTGEAFF.

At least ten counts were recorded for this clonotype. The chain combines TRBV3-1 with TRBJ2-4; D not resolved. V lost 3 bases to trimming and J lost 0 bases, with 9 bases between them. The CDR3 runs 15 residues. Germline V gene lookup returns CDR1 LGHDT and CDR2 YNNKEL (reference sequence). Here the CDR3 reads CASSQGGLAKNIQYF. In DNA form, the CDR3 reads TGTGCCAGCAGCCAGGGCGGTTTAGCCAAAAACATTCAGTACTTC.

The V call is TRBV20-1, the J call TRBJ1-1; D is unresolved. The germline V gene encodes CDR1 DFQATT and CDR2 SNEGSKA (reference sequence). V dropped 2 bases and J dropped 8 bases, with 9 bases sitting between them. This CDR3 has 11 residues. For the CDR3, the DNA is TGCAGTGCTAGAATTGGCAACGAAGCTTTCTTT. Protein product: CSARIGNEAFF.

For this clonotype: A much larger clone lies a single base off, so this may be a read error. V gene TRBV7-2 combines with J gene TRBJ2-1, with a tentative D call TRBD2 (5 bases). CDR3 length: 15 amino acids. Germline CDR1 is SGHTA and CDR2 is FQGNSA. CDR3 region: CASSRGGVFVYERFF. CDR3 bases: TGTGCCAGCAGCCGAGGAGGCGTGTTCGTTTATGAGCGGTTCTTC.

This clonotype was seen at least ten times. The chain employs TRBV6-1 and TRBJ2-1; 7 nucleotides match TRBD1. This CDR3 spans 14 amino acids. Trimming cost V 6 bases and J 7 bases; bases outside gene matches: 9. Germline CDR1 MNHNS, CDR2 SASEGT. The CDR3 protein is CASRGQLMGNEQFF. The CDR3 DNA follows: TGTGCCAGCAGGGGACAGTTGATGGGGAATGAGCAGTTCTTC.

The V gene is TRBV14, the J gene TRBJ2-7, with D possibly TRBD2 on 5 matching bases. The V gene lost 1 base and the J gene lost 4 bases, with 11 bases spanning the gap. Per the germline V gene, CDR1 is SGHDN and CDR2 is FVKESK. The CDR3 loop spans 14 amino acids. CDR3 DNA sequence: TGTGCCAGCAGCCAAGGAGCGGTAAAGTACGAGCAGTACTTC. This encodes CASSQGAVKYEQYF.

CDR3 nucleotides: TGTGCCAGCCGGCGGGGACGGTCCTACGAGCAGTACTTC. It is translated as CASRRGRSYEQYF. This chain joins TRBV5-4 and TRBJ2-7, with D possibly TRBD2 on 6 matching bases. Trimming shortened V by 7 bases and J by 1 base, and 12 bases separated the two germline ends. Germline CDR1 and CDR2: SGHNT and YYREEE (reference sequence). This CDR3 comprises 13 residues.

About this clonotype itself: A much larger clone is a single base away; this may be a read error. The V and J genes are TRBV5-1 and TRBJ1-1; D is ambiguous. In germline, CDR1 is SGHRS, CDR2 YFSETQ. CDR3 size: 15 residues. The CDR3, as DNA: TGCGCCGGCAGCGGTTTGGACGGAATGAACACTGAAGCTTTCTTT. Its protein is CAGSGLDGMNTEAFF.

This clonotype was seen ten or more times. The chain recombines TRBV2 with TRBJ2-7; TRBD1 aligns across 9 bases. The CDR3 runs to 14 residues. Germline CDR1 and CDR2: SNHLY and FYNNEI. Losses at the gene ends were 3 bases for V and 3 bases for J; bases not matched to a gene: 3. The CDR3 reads CASSESGQGYEQYF. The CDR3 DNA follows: TGTGCCAGCAGTGAGTCGGGACAGGGCTACGAGCAGTACTTC.

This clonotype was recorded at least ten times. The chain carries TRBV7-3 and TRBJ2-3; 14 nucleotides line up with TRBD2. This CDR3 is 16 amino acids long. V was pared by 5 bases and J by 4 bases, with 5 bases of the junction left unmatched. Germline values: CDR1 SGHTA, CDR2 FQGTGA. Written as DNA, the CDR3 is TGTGCCAGCAGCACGGGACTAGCGGGAGTTGCAGATACGCAGTATTTT. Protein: CASSTGLAGVADTQYF.

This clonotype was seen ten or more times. The CDR3 reads CASSSGTFDGEQFF. The CDR3 bases are TGTGCCAGCAGTTCAGGGACTTTCGACGGGGAGCAGTTCTTC. This sequence joins TRBV2 and TRBJ2-1, with a possible D match to TRBD2 (6 bases). The CDR3 has 14 residues. The V gene's germline CDR1 is SNHLY and CDR2 FYNNEI. V lost 5 bases to trimming and J lost 10 bases, with 18 bases between them.

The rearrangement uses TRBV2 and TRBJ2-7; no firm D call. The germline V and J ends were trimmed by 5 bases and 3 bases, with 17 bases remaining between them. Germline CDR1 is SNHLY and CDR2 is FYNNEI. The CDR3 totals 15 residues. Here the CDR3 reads CASSRRAFPLYEQYF. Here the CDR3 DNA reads TGTGCCAGCAGTCGCCGGGCCTTTCCCCTCTACGAGCAGTACTTC.

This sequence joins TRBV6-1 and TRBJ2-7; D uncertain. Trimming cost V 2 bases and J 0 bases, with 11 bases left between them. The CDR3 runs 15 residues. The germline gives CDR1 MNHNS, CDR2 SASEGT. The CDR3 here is CASSELRRSSYEQYF. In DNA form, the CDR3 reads TGTGCCAGCAGTGAACTCAGGCGAAGCTCCTACGAGCAGTACTTC.

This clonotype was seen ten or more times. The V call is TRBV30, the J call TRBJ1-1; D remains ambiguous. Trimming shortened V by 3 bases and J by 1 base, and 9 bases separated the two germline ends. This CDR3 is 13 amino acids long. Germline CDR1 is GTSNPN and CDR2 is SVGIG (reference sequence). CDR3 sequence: CAWSRQWNTEAFF. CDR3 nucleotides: TGTGCCTGGAGCCGGCAGTGGAACACTGAAGCTTTCTTT.

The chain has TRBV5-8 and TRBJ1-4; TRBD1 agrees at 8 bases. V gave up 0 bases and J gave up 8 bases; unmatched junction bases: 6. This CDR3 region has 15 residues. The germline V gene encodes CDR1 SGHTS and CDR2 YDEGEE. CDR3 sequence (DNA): TGTGCCAGCAGCTTGGCGCAGGGGGCAGGGGAAAAACTGTTTTTT. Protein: CASSLAQGAGEKLFF.

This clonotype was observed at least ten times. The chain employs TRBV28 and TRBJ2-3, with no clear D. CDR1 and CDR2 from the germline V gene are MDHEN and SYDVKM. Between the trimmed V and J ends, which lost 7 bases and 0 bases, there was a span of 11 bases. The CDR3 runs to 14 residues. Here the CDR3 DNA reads TGTGCCAGCACCGTCGGGCTTAGCACAGATACGCAGTATTTT. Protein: CASTVGLSTDTQYF.

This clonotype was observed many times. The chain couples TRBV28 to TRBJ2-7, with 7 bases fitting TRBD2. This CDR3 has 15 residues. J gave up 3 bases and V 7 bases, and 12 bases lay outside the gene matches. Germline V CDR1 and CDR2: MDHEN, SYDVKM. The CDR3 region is CASTFLGGGNYEQYF. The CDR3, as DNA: TGTGCCAGCACTTTCCTGGGGGGAGGGAACTACGAGCAGTACTTC.

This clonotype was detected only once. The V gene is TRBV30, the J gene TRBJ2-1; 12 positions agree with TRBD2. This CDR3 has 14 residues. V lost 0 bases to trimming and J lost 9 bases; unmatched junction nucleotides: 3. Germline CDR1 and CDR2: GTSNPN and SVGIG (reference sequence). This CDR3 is CAWSVLAGGSEQFF. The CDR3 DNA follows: TGTGCCTGGAGTGTCCTAGCGGGAGGGAGTGAGCAGTTCTTC.

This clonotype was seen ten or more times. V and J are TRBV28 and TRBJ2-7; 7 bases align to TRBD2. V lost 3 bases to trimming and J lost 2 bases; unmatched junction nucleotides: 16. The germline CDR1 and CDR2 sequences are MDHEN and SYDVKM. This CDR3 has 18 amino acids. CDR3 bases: TGTGCCAGCAGTTTGGCGTTGGGACTAAAGACCCTTACCTACGAGCAGTACTTC. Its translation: CASSLALGLKTLTYEQYF. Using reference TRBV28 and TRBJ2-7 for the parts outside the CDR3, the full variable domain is DVKVTQSSRYLVKRTGEKVFLECVQDMDHENMFWYRQDPGLGLRLIYFSYDVKMKEKGDIPEGYSVSREKKERFSLILESASTNQTSMYLCASSLALGLKTLTYEQYFGPGTRLTVT.

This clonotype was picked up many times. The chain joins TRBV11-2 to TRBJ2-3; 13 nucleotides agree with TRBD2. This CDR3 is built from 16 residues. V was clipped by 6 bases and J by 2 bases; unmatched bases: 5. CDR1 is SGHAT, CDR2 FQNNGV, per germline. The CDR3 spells CASRELAGGPTDTQYF. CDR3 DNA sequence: TGTGCCAGCAGGGAACTAGCGGGAGGGCCCACAGATACGCAGTATTTT.

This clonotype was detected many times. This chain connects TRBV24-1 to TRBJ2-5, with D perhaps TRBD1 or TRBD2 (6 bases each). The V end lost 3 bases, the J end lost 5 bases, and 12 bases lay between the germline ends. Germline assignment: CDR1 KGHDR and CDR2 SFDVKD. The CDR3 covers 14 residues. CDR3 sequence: CATSDLGGRETQYF. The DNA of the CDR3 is TGTGCCACCAGTGATCTCGGGGGCCGTGAGACCCAGTACTTC.

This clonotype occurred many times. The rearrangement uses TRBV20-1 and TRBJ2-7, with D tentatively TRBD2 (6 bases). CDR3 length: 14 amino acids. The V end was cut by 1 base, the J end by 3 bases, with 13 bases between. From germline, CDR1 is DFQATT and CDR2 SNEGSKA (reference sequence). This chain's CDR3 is CSARGEVAVYEQYF. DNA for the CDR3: TGCAGTGCTAGAGGGGAGGTAGCCGTCTACGAGCAGTACTTC.